This T cell receptor (beta chain) was sequenced for a study of graft-versus-host responses after intestinal transplantation. About the research overall: All recipients were transplanted with multivisceral, liver-intestinal, or isolated intestinal grafts. Notes on the study in general: Graft-donor T cell macrochimerism in patients accompanied high graft-versus-host to host-versus-graft clonal ratios in allografts. GvH clones turned up in recipient marrow; some had shown up first in ileum or blood.

On this clone itself: Its antigen is unidentified.

Produced via immunoSEQ multiplex PCR; TCRdb's table is partial and in-frame only. The table records tens of thousands of clones, roughly 95% of them present only once. The germline gives CDR1 SQVTM, CDR2 ANQGSEA. V gave up 0 bases and J gave up 6 bases, with 6 bases separating them. This CDR3 comprises 11 residues. The sample was unstimulated CD8+ T cells sorted from spleen or lymph node cells, taken before transplant. The gene calls are TRBV29-1 and TRBJ2-7; D call uncertain. The clonotype comes from a human donor who was the organ donor for an intestinal transplant. CDR3 protein: CSVEDRGEQYF. The CDR3 bases are TGCAGCGTTGAAGATAGAGGCGAGCAGTACTTC.